The sample holds many counts of the clone carrying this T cell receptor beta chain. What it recognizes is unknown. This specimen comes from a study of identical twins' blood T cells. Broader study findings: V gene usage reportedly matched far better within twin pairs than unrelated donors. Abundant TCRbeta CDR3s overlapped more between twins than with unrelated donors.

CDR1 and CDR2 from the germline V gene are SGHAT and FQNNGV. CDR3 size: 17 residues. V gave up 4 bases and J gave up 0 bases; unmatched junction bases: 8. Six healthy women, forming three identical twin pairs, donated samples. As originally analysed: Clonotypes per individual ranged from about 85,000 to nearly 500,000. TCRdb independently ran MiXCR on the 5' RACE reads; one entry per CDR3 protein. These V and J calls originate from TCRdb's pipeline instead of the authors' own analysis. Of hundreds of thousands of distinct CDR3 sequences listed, 25% to 35% are singletons. Sequences were obtained from PBMCs. The V call is TRBV11-2, the J call TRBJ1-3, with 8 bases that match TRBD1. This clonotype was sampled from a woman aged 18 to 55 in good health. This CDR3 is CASSSGQAPASGNTIYF. The CDR3 DNA is TGTGCCAGCAGCTCGGGACAGGCTCCTGCCTCTGGAAACACCATATATTTT. Complete variable domain (other parts from reference TRBV11-2 and TRBJ1-3): EAGVAQSPRYKIIEKRQSVAFWCNPISGHATLYWYQQILGQGPKLLIQFQNNGVVDDSQLPKDRFSAERLKGVDSTLKIQPAKLEDSAVYLCASSSGQAPASGNTIYFGEGSWLTVV.